The 14 T cell receptor beta chains in this list originate from one sample, sequenced in a study of post-analysis software for immune sequencing data. Study-wide results and limits: The five TRBV segments detected at higher frequency in patients than in controls included TRBV5-6, TRBV5-1 and TRBV20-1.

Antigens for these TCRs are unknown. Researchers reported that TCR beta cDNA libraries carried unique molecular identifiers. TCRdb used MiXCR to reprocess the PCR reads, holding one entry per CDR3 protein. The table includes roughly 620,000 distinct CDR3 sequences, 44% detected once. The specimen was blood. Receptors originate from a girl under 18 with multiple sclerosis.

Ten or more counts support this clonotype. The chain joins TRBV5-1 to TRBJ1-2, with TRBD1 as a possible D gene (6 bases). CDR1 is SGHRS, CDR2 YFSETQ, per germline. CDR3 size: 14 residues. V gave up 2 bases and J gave up 3 bases, with 11 bases separating them. The CDR3 DNA follows: TGCGCCAGCAGCTTCCAGGGGCGCGACTATGGCTACACCTTC. Translation gives CASSFQGRDYGYTF. The full variable domain, rest sourced from reference TRBV5-1 and TRBJ1-2, is KAGVTQTPRYLIKTRGQQVTLSCSPISGHRSVSWYQQTPGQGLQFLFEYFSETQRNKGNFPGRFSGRQFSNSRSEMNVSTLELGDSALYLCASSFQGRDYGYTFGSGTRLTVV.

This clonotype was picked up one time. The chain links TRBV27 to TRBJ2-1, with D possibly being TRBD1 (6 bases). The CDR3 totals 13 residues. Germline assignment: CDR1 MNHEY and CDR2 SMNVEV (reference sequence). Trimming removed 4 bases from V and 7 bases from J, with 11 bases in between. CDR3 loop: CASSWGPVNEQFF. Here the CDR3 DNA reads TGTGCCAGCAGTTGGGGGCCAGTGAATGAGCAGTTCTTC.

About this clonotype: The junction differs from germline at one of its ends, possibly a read error. The chain combines TRBV6-8 with TRBJ2-3; 9 nucleotides agree with TRBD1. Germline CDR1 MNHGY, CDR2 SAAAGT. The CDR3 sequence is 14 residues long. Here the CDR3 reads CASSYGFDRGTRYF. CDR3 nucleotide sequence: TGTGCCAGCAGTTACGGTTTTGACAGGGGGACGCGGTATTTT.

CDR3 nucleotide sequence: TGTGCCAGCAGCCAAGCTATCCACGAGCAGTACTTC. Its protein is CASSQAIHEQYF. The chain has TRBV3-1 and TRBJ2-4; no clear D. The J call is doubtful: the DNA matches TRBJ2-7 better. The CDR3 contains 12 residues. From germline, CDR1 is LGHDT and CDR2 YNNKEL (reference sequence).

The chain links TRBV20-1 to TRBJ2-1, with D possibly TRBD2 on 5 matching bases. V was clipped by 5 bases and J by 0 bases, with 11 bases between them. There are 14 residues in the CDR3. Germline lookup yields CDR1 DFQATT and CDR2 SNEGSKA (reference sequence). The CDR3 coding sequence is TGCAGTGCTCGGCGGGTAAGCTCCTACAATGAGCAGTTCTTC. This gives the protein CSARRVSSYNEQFF.

This clonotype was counted between two and nine times. This chain connects TRBV6-2 or TRBV6-3 to TRBJ1-2, with 11 bases that match TRBD1. Germline loops: CDR1 MNHEY, CDR2 SVGEGT. Losses at the gene ends were 6 bases for V and 4 bases for J; bases not matched to a gene: 4. The CDR3 is 14 residues long. CDR3 nucleotide sequence: TGTGCCAGCAGAGGACAGGGGGCTGCCTATGGCTACACCTTC. It is translated as CASRGQGAAYGYTF.

J is TRBJ2-7 and V is TRBV27; TRBD1 or TRBD2 may be the D gene (6 bases each). The CDR3 is 17 residues long. Germline CDR1 and CDR2: MNHEY and SMNVEV (reference sequence). V lost 2 bases and J 4 bases, leaving 21 bases between the germline ends. CDR3 in DNA: TGTGCCAGCAGTTTAGCCGGGGGCGAGGGAACATATTACGAGCAGTACTTC. This sequence encodes CASSLAGGEGTYYEQYF.

V gene TRBV20-1 combines with J gene TRBJ2-1; D may correspond to TRBD1 or TRBD2 (6 bases each). The CDR3 contains 13 residues. Between the trimmed V and J ends, which lost 5 bases and 6 bases, there was a span of 14 bases. CDR1 DFQATT and CDR2 SNEGSKA come from the germline V gene (reference sequence). The CDR3 DNA is TGCAGTGCTCACCTAGGAGGGGGCAATGAGCAGTTCTTC. Translation: CSAHLGGGNEQFF.

This clonotype was recorded once. The V gene is TRBV19, the J gene TRBJ2-4, with TRBD1 as a possible D gene (5 bases). Germline V gene lookup returns CDR1 LNHDA and CDR2 SQIVND (reference sequence). CDR3 size: 15 residues. V lost 7 bases and J lost 4, with 17 bases in between. The CDR3 bases are TGTGCCAGTACAGTTAGGGCAGGGTGGAAAAACATTCAGTACTTC. Residues: CASTVRAGWKNIQYF.

This clonotype was detected a few times. J is TRBJ1-6 and V is TRBV3-1; no definite D call. The CDR3 spans 14 residues. V dropped 4 bases and J dropped 5 bases, with 9 bases sitting between them. Germline V gene data show CDR1 as LGHDT and CDR2 as YNNKEL (reference sequence). CDR3 DNA sequence: TGTGCCAGCAGCCCAGAGTGGGATAATTCACCCCTCCACTTT. Amino acid sequence: CASSPEWDNSPLHF.

The sample holds many counts of this clonotype. The chain carries TRBV5-1 and TRBJ2-1, with 9 nucleotides matching TRBD2. In germline, CDR1 is SGHRS, CDR2 YFSETQ. The CDR3 is 15 amino acids. After removal of 7 bases from V and 2 bases from J, the junction contained 7 bases not matched to a gene. The CDR3: CASGATSGAYNEQFF. The CDR3 DNA sequence: TGCGCCAGCGGTGCGACTAGCGGAGCCTACAATGAGCAGTTCTTC.

This clonotype was found a few times. The rearrangement links TRBV2 to TRBJ2-1, with 10 bases lining up with TRBD2. The germline V gene encodes CDR1 SNHLY and CDR2 FYNNEI. V was pared by 6 bases and J by 4 bases, with 6 bases of the junction left unmatched. This CDR3 is 15 amino acids long. CDR3 region: CASSLTSGDYNEQFF. CDR3 in DNA: TGTGCCAGCAGCCTTACTAGCGGGGATTACAATGAGCAGTTCTTC.

This clonotype was seen a handful of times. The gene calls are TRBV12-3 or TRBV12-4 and TRBJ2-7; D is perhaps TRBD1 (7 bases). V was cut by 6 bases and J by 3 bases, with 15 bases left in between. The CDR3 totals 14 residues. This CDR3 is CASSWRDSFYEQYF. In DNA, the CDR3 is TGTGCCAGCAGCTGGAGGGACAGCTTCTACGAGCAGTACTTC.

The J gene is TRBJ2-4, the V gene TRBV10-3; 7 nucleotides line up with TRBD2. The J call may be faulty, since TRBJ2-5 better matches the DNA end. This CDR3 comprises 15 residues. CDR1 and CDR2 from the germline V gene are ENHRY and SYGVKD. The CDR3 DNA is TGTGCCATCAGCAACCCCGGGGGAGGGTTGGAGACCCAGTACTTC. Its protein product is CAISNPGGGLETQYF.